These 27 T cell receptor beta chains came from one sample sequenced in a study of CD8 T cells in Susac syndrome. The authors reverse transcribed 0.5 to 1 ug RNA with random hexamers. TCRdb recomputed calls from the immunoSEQ multiplex PCR reads with MiXCR, one row per CDR3 protein. The repertoire holds some 250,000 distinct CDR3 sequences, with 95% to 97% as singletons. Sequenced material: CD4+ T cells from PBMCs. These receptors came from a human donor with Susac syndrome.

The rearrangement uses TRBV3-1 and TRBJ2-1, with 9 bases aligning to TRBD2. This CDR3 comprises 12 residues. Per germline, CDR1 LGHDT and CDR2 YNNKEL (reference sequence). The V and J ends lost 4 bases and 11 bases, in that order; junction bases with no gene match: 3. The CDR3 coding sequence is TGTGCCAGCAGCCTACCTAGCGGGAAGCAGTTCTTC. Protein sequence: CASSLPSGKQFF.

A few counts support this clonotype. The chain has TRBV30 and TRBJ1-3, with D uncertain. V lost 1 base and J 4 bases, leaving 5 bases between the germline ends. This CDR3 is 12 amino acids long. Germline V gives CDR1 GTSNPN, CDR2 SVGIG (reference sequence). Written as DNA, the CDR3 is TGTGCCTGGAGTGCCCAGGGAAACACCATATATTTT. It is translated as CAWSAQGNTIYF.

V usage is TRBV4-1 and J usage is TRBJ2-7, with TRBD1 as a possible D gene (5 bases). Deletions cut 2 bases from V and 2 bases from J, with 13 bases between. Germline lookup yields CDR1 MGHRA and CDR2 YSYEKL. The CDR3 has 15 residues. Here the CDR3 DNA reads TGCGCCAGCAGCCAACCAAGGACAAAAACCTACGAGCAGTACTTC. Translated: CASSQPRTKTYEQYF.

The chain couples TRBV25-1 to TRBJ1-1; D uncertain. Trimming took off 3 bases at V and 1 base at J, with 9 bases between the two ends. The CDR3 contains 14 residues. Germline-derived CDR1 and CDR2 are MGHDK and SYGVNS. In DNA, the CDR3 is TGTGCCAGCAGTGAGAGACATCCGAACACTGAAGCTTTCTTT. Its protein product is CASSERHPNTEAFF.

The chain employs TRBV20-1 and TRBJ2-7, with 9 bases aligning to TRBD2. This CDR3 has 14 amino acids. Trimming at V came to 4 bases and at J to 7 bases, leaving 11 bases not matched to a gene. Germline CDR1 and CDR2: DFQATT and SNEGSKA (reference sequence). As DNA, the CDR3 is TGCAGTGCTATTCCTAGCGGGACTTCGGGGGAGCAGTACTTC. Encoded protein: CSAIPSGTSGEQYF.

V and J are TRBV21-1 and TRBJ2-1. TRBV21-1 is flagged as a pseudogene. CDR3 size: 15 residues. The CDR3 reads CASSKVMVSWDEQFF. The CDR3 nucleotides are TGTGCCAGCAGCAAAGTTATGGTGTCGTGGGATGAGCAGTTCTTC.

The chain carries TRBV29-1 and TRBJ2-5; D perhaps matches TRBD1 (6 bases). Germline CDR1 and CDR2: SQVTM and ANQGSEA. This CDR3 is 15 amino acids long. V lost 8 bases, J lost 5 bases, and 24 bases lay in between. The DNA for the CDR3 is TGCAGCACATCTTACCGGGACACGCTTGGGGAGACCCAGTACTTC. It encodes CSTSYRDTLGETQYF.

This sequence joins TRBV28 and TRBJ2-3; 11 positions match TRBD1. Germline trimming cut 6 bases from V and 2 bases from J; bases unmatched to any gene: 4. The CDR3 covers 15 residues. In germline, CDR1 is MDHEN, CDR2 SYDVKM. In DNA form, the CDR3 reads TGTGCCAGCAGCCCGGACAGGGGGCCCACAGATACGCAGTATTTT. Translated: CASSPDRGPTDTQYF.

This rearrangement joins TRBV18 to TRBJ2-1; 9 bases are a match to TRBD1. This CDR3 is built from 15 residues. Losses at the gene ends were 3 bases for V and 4 bases for J; bases not matched to a gene: 4. Germline-derived CDR1 and CDR2 are KGHSH and LQKENI. The CDR3: CASSPGQGFYNEQFF. CDR3 nucleotides: TGTGCCAGCTCACCGGGACAGGGATTTTACAATGAGCAGTTCTTC.

The chain has TRBV27 and TRBJ1-5; D remains ambiguous. There are 13 residues in the CDR3. Trimming removed 2 bases from V and 3 bases from J, with 5 bases in between. Germline V CDR1 and CDR2: MNHEY, SMNVEV (reference sequence). The CDR3 reads CASSLVFNQPQHF. CDR3 DNA sequence: TGTGCCAGCAGTTTAGTGTTCAATCAGCCCCAGCATTTT.

The genes are TRBV30 and TRBJ1-2; TRBD1 agrees at 9 bases. Germline loops: CDR1 GTSNPN, CDR2 SVGIG (reference sequence). The length of the CDR3 is 14 residues. The ends lost 2 bases at V and 3 bases at J; junction bases unmatched: 4. CDR3 protein: CAWSLDRGDYGYTF. CDR3 in DNA: TGTGCCTGGAGTCTGGACAGGGGCGACTATGGCTACACCTTC. Full variable domain (remainder filled in from reference TRBV30 and TRBJ1-2): SQTIHQWPATLVQPVGSPLSLECTVEGTSNPNLYWYRQAAGRGLQLLFYSVGIGQISSEVPQNLSASRPQDRQFILSSKKLLLSDSGFYLCAWSLDRGDYGYTFGSGTRLTVV.

V usage is TRBV19 and J usage is TRBJ1-5; D is possibly TRBD1 (6 bases). The CDR3 covers 13 residues. V was trimmed by 5 bases and J by 5 bases, leaving 10 bases between them. Germline CDR1 reads LNHDA; CDR2 reads SQIVND (reference sequence). The CDR3 DNA sequence: TGTGCCAGTAGTTACAGGGAGGATCAGCCCCAGCATTTT. Protein sequence: CASSYREDQPQHF.

V is TRBV29-1 and J is TRBJ2-7, with D perhaps TRBD1 or TRBD2 (7 bases each). Per the germline V gene, CDR1 is SQVTM and CDR2 is ANQGSEA. The CDR3 has 14 residues. V was pared by 7 bases and J by 3 bases, with 19 bases between. CDR3 DNA sequence: TGCAGCGCTCGCCCAGGGGGGGCGGTCTACGAGCAGTACTTC. Amino acid sequence: CSARPGGAVYEQYF.

The CDR3 DNA reads as TGTGCCACCAGCCTCCGGGACAGCTACGAGCAGTACTTC. Translation gives CATSLRDSYEQYF. J is TRBJ2-7 and V is TRBV24-1, with 7 nucleotides matching TRBD1. The V and J ends lost 7 bases and 3 bases, in that order; junction bases with no gene match: 5. Germline CDR1 is KGHDR and CDR2 is SFDVKD. There are 13 residues in the CDR3.

This clonotype was seen only once. The chain is built from TRBV29-1 and TRBJ2-5; the match to TRBD1 covers 10 bases. The CDR3 runs to 17 residues. J was trimmed by 2 bases and V by 5 bases; bases with no gene match: 14. From germline, CDR1 is SQVTM and CDR2 ANQGSEA. The CDR3 DNA reads TGCAGCGTTTTACGCGGGACAGGGGACCTAAGACAAGAGACCCAGTACTTC. It is translated as CSVLRGTGDLRQETQYF.

The chain couples TRBV7-3 to TRBJ2-5; the D gene is possibly TRBD2 (6 bases). V was shortened by 4 bases and J by 3 bases, with 9 bases between the two germline ends. Germline V gene sequence: CDR1 SGHTA, CDR2 FQGTGA. This CDR3 spans 13 amino acids. The chain's CDR3 is CASSSIAEETQYF. DNA for the CDR3: TGTGCCAGCAGCTCGATAGCGGAAGAGACCCAGTACTTC.

The V gene is TRBV29-1, the J gene TRBJ2-5; D might be TRBD1 (5 bases). CDR3 length equals 13 residues. V was clipped by 5 bases and J by 5 bases, with 15 bases between them. Per the germline V gene, CDR1 is SQVTM and CDR2 is ANQGSEA. Written as DNA, the CDR3 is TGCAGCGTTTTAGGGGCACTGGGGGAGACCCAGTACTTC. Protein: CSVLGALGETQYF.

The chain is built from TRBV11-2 and TRBJ1-1; 7 positions match TRBD1. The V gene end was trimmed by 6 bases and the J gene end by 8 bases; junction bases not matched to a gene: 3. Germline values: CDR1 SGHAT, CDR2 FQNNGV. The CDR3 totals 11 residues. For the CDR3, the DNA is TGTGCCAGCAGTTTACAGGGGGAAGCTTTCTTT. This encodes CASSLQGEAFF.

This clonotype was recorded once. The chain recombines TRBV9 with TRBJ2-7, with 7 bases aligning to TRBD1. There are 15 residues in the CDR3. V shed 4 bases, J shed 2 bases, and the junction held 9 bases outside the gene matches. Germline V gene lookup returns CDR1 SGDLS and CDR2 YYNGEE. The CDR3 region is CASSPWTGPTYEQYF. The CDR3, as DNA: TGTGCCAGCAGCCCTTGGACAGGACCCACCTACGAGCAGTACTTC.

The CDR3 region has the DNA TGTGCCAGCAGCGTAAGGCTAGCGGAGGCGGAGACCCAGTACTTC. It encodes CASSVRLAEAETQYF. The rearrangement joins TRBV9 to TRBJ2-5; 7 positions match TRBD2. Germline V gives CDR1 SGDLS, CDR2 YYNGEE. The junction had 8 bases not matched to a gene; V was cut back by 1 base and J by 5 bases. This CDR3 has 15 residues.

The V gene is TRBV4-1, the J gene TRBJ1-2, with 7 nucleotides matching TRBD1. V gave up 0 bases and J gave up 5 bases; unmatched junction bases: 9. Germline V gene data show CDR1 as MGHRA and CDR2 as YSYEKL. CDR3 length: 16 amino acids. CDR3 in DNA: TGCGCCAGCAGCCAAGAACCCCGGGACAGACCTTATGGCTACACCTTC. Residues: CASSQEPRDRPYGYTF.

This chain joins TRBV5-1 and TRBJ1-1; a possible D gene is TRBD1 (5 bases). The CDR3 is 14 residues long. Germline lookup yields CDR1 SGHRS and CDR2 YFSETQ. The ends were cut back, 4 bases at V and 7 bases at J, with 17 bases in the middle. The CDR3 DNA is TGCGCCAGCAGCCCGGCTGGAGCTCAGGGTGAAGCTTTCTTT. As protein: CASSPAGAQGEAFF. Drawing the rest from reference TRBV5-1 and TRBJ1-1, the complete variable domain is KAGVTQTPRYLIKTRGQQVTLSCSPISGHRSVSWYQQTPGQGLQFLFEYFSETQRNKGNFPGRFSGRQFSNSRSEMNVSTLELGDSALYLCASSPAGAQGEAFFGQGTRLTVV.

This clonotype was seen a single time. The chain uses TRBV5-1 and TRBJ1-1; 8 bases agree with TRBD1. J gave up 4 bases and V 6 bases, and 11 bases lay outside the gene matches. Germline loops: CDR1 SGHRS, CDR2 YFSETQ. This CDR3 comprises 15 residues. The CDR3 is CASTEPGTGGTEAFF. In DNA, the CDR3 is TGCGCCAGCACCGAACCCGGGACAGGAGGCACTGAAGCTTTCTTT.

J is TRBJ1-2 and V is TRBV7-8, with D tentatively TRBD1 (6 bases). The CDR3 totals 13 residues. Germline assignment: CDR1 SGHVS and CDR2 FQNEAQ. V lost 1 base and J 8 bases, leaving 11 bases between the germline ends. CDR3 nucleotides: TGTGCCAGCAGCTTAGTGGGGGCGAGGGGCTACACCTTC. This codes for CASSLVGARGYTF.

This clonotype was seen just once. The CDR3, as DNA: TGTGCCAGCAGCAAAGAAGCAGCGGCGAACACAGATACGCAGTATTTT. Protein product: CASSKEAAANTDTQYF. V and J are TRBV21-1 and TRBJ2-3; TRBD2, as called in the table, went unchecked against the DNA. TRBV21-1 is annotated as a pseudogene. The CDR3 sequence is 16 residues long.

The chain couples TRBV25-1 to TRBJ2-7; D is possibly TRBD1 (6 bases). Trimming removed 3 bases from V and 3 bases from J, with 12 bases in between. The CDR3 runs to 14 residues. The V gene's germline CDR1 is MGHDK and CDR2 SYGVNS. CDR3 region: CASSETGLYYEQYF. The CDR3 bases are TGTGCCAGCAGTGAGACAGGACTGTACTACGAGCAGTACTTC.

The chain has TRBV7-2 and TRBJ2-6, with TRBD2 as a possible D gene (6 bases). CDR3 length: 19 amino acids. CDR1 is SGHTA, CDR2 FQGNSA, per germline. V dropped 3 bases and J dropped 4 bases, with 22 bases sitting between them. The CDR3 DNA reads TGTGCCAGCAGCTTCGTGCGGGACTCCTTAACACGCGGGGCCAACGTCCTGACTTTC. It is translated as CASSFVRDSLTRGANVLTF.